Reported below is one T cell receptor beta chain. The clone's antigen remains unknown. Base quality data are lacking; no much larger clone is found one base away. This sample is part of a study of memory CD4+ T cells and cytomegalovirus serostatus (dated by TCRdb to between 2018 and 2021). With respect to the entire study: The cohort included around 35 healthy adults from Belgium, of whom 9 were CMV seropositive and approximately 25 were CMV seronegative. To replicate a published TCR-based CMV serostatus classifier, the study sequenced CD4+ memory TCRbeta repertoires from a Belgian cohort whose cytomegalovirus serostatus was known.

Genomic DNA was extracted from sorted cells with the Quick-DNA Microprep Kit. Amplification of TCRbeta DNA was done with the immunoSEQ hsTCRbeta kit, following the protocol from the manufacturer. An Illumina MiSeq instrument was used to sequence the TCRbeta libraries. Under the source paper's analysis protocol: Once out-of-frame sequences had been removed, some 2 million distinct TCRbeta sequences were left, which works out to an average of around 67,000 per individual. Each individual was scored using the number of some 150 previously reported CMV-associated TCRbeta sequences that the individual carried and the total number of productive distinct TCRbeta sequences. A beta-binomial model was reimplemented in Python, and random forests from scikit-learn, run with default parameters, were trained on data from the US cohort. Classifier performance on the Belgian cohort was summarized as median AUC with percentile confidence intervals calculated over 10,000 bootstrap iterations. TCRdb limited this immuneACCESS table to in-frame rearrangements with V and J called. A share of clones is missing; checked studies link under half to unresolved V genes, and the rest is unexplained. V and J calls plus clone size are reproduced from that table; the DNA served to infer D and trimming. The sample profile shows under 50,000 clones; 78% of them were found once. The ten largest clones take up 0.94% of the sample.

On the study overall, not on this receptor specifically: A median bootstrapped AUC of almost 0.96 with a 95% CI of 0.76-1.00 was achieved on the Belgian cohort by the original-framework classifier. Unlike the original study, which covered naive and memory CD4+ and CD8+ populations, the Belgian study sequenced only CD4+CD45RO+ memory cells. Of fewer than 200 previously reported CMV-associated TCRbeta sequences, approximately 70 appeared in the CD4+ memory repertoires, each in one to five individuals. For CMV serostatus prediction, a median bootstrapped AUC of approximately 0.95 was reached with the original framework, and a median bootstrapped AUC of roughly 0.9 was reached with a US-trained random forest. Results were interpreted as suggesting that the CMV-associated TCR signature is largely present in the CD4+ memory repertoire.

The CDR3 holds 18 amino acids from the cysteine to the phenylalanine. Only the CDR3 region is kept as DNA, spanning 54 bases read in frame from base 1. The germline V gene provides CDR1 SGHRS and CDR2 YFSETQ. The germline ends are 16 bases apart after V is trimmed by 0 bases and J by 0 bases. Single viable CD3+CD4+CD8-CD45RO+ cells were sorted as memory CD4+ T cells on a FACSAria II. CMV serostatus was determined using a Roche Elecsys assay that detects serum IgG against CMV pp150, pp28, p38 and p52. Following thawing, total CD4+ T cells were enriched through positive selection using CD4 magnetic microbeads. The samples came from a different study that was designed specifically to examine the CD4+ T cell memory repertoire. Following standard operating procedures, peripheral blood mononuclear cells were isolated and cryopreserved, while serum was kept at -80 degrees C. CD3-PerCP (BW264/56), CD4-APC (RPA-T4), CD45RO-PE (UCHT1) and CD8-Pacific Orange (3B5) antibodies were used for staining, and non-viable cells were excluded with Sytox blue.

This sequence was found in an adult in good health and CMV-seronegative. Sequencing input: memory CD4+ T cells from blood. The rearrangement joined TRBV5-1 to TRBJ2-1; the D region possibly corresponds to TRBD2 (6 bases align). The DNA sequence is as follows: TGCGCCAGCAGCTTGGAGGGACTGGGGCTCAGCTCCTACAATGAGCAGTTCTTC. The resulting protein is CASSLEGLGLSSYNEQFF.